The 11 T cell receptor beta chains presented below share a single source sample, sequenced in a study of response to subunit inactivated influenza vaccine. One entry per CDR3 protein, called by TCRdb with MiXCR from the RT-PCR reads. Among hundreds of thousands of distinct CDR3 sequences listed, 6% to 9% were seen once. Sequenced here: PBMCs from blood, sampled about 23 months after vaccination. These receptors were collected from a man between 45 and 75 years old who received an inactivated influenza vaccine.

This clonotype was detected ten times or more. This rearrangement joins TRBV28 to TRBJ2-1, with D perhaps TRBD1 (5 bases). The CDR3 is 15 residues long. V lost 4 bases and J 8 bases, leaving 18 bases between the germline ends. CDR1 is MDHEN, CDR2 SYDVKM, per germline. CDR3 bases: TGTGCCAGCAGTTCACCAGGGCCCGCCGTGGATGAGCAGTTCTTC. This gives the protein CASSSPGPAVDEQFF.

This clonotype was counted between two and nine times. V gene TRBV5-4 combines with J gene TRBJ1-3, with D hard to call. Germline V CDR1 and CDR2: SGHNT, YYREEE (reference sequence). The CDR3 is 16 amino acids. With 4 bases removed from V and 0 bases from J, the gap between germline ends came to 14 bases. The CDR3 DNA follows: TGTGCCAGCAGCGCGCGGGCTCCGGACTCTGGAAACACCATATATTTT. Residues: CASSARAPDSGNTIYF.

There are a few counts of this clonotype. An end of the junction does not agree with germline; a read error may underlie this. The chain uses TRBV6-1 and TRBJ2-1; D gene uncertain. This CDR3 contains 11 residues. CDR1 and CDR2 (germline): MNHNS, SASEGT. This CDR3 reads CASSERLFVVF. In DNA, the CDR3 is TGTGCCAGCAGTGAACGACTGTTTGTAGTCTTC.

This clonotype was seen repeatedly, ten times or more. This chain uses TRBV12-3 or TRBV12-4 with TRBJ1-5, with D tentatively TRBD1 (6 bases). The CDR3 is made up of 16 amino acids. Trimming cost V 5 bases and J 3 bases, with 17 bases left between them. CDR3 nucleotides: TGTGCCAGCAGTCCTCGTCGGGGGCGCTTCAATCAGCCCCAGCATTTT. This gives the protein CASSPRRGRFNQPQHF.

This clonotype turned up a few times. The chain couples TRBV2 to TRBJ2-3; 9 nucleotides line up with TRBD2. Trimming took 6 bases from V and 6 from J; bases not matched to a gene: 10. Germline loops: CDR1 SNHLY, CDR2 FYNNEI. This CDR3 region has 15 residues. CDR3 in amino acids: CASRKTSGVVDTQYF. As DNA, the CDR3 is TGTGCCAGCAGGAAGACTAGCGGCGTTGTGGATACGCAGTATTTT.

This clonotype was counted only a few times. The rearrangement joins TRBV6-5 to TRBJ2-3; 7 bases fit TRBD2. Germline V gene data show CDR1 as MNHEY and CDR2 as SVGAGI. V dropped 0 bases and J dropped 1; count of bases not matched to a gene: 1. CDR3 length: 15 residues. CDR3 sequence: CASSYSAGGTDTQYF. The CDR3 DNA reads TGTGCCAGCAGTTACTCTGCGGGGGGCACAGATACGCAGTATTTT.

This clonotype was detected a few times. The chain joins TRBV4-2 to TRBJ2-5; 7 nucleotides agree with TRBD1. CDR3 size: 14 residues. Germline-derived CDR1 and CDR2 are LGHNA and YNFKEQ. V shed 0 bases and J 5 bases; nucleotides not matched to a gene: 3. CDR3 region: CASSQDATGETQYF. The CDR3 DNA reads TGTGCCAGCAGCCAAGATGCGACAGGGGAGACCCAGTACTTC.

The chain links TRBV25-1 to TRBJ2-1; 8 bases line up with TRBD2. The ends lost 3 bases at V and 4 bases at J; junction bases unmatched: 5. CDR3 length: 15 amino acids. CDR1 and CDR2 from the germline V gene are MGHDK and SYGVNS. Written as DNA, the CDR3 is TGTGCCAGCAGTGAGTGGGGCGGGAGGTACAATGAGCAGTTCTTC. Its translation: CASSEWGGRYNEQFF.

This clonotype was picked up a small number of times. The chain carries TRBV4-1 and TRBJ2-7; the match to TRBD1 covers 7 bases. The trim removed 1 base at V and 1 base at J, leaving 7 bases unmatched. The CDR3 covers 16 residues. Germline loops: CDR1 MGHRA, CDR2 YSYEKL. CDR3 region: CASSQVVRGRSYEQYF. CDR3 nucleotides: TGCGCCAGCAGCCAAGTGGTGAGGGGGCGATCCTACGAGCAGTACTTC.

V gene TRBV12-3 or TRBV12-4 combines with J gene TRBJ2-7; 11 nucleotides match TRBD2. The CDR3 runs 15 residues. V dropped 3 bases and J dropped 2; count of bases not matched to a gene: 3. The CDR3 region has the DNA TGTGCCAGCAGTTTTAGCGGGAGGGGCCCCTACGAGCAGTACTTC. It specifies CASSFSGRGPYEQYF.

This clonotype was counted at least ten times. The chain combines TRBV7-8 with TRBJ2-7; 12 bases align to TRBD2. V trimming: 1 base; J trimming: 6 bases; junction bases outside the gene matches: 4. The CDR3 is made up of 15 amino acids. CDR1 is SGHVS and CDR2 is FQNEAQ in the germline V gene. The CDR3 is CASSLDLAGGREQYF. The CDR3 DNA reads TGTGCCAGCAGCTTAGATCTAGCGGGGGGGCGCGAGCAGTACTTC.